The 18 T cell receptor beta chains given below trace back to one sample, sequenced in a study of STAT5B mutations in CD4+ large granular lymphocyte leukemia. Repertoires were generated with immunoSEQ multiplex PCR, while TCRdb's copy carries only in-frame clones and drops some. This sample has 20,000 to 25,000 clones, with 82% found just once. Sequenced sample: CD4+ T cells from blood buffy coats. The receptors shown here come from a human donor in good health.

The rearrangement uses TRBV9 and TRBJ1-2; TRBD1 agrees at 7 bases. The trim removed 4 bases at V and 4 bases at J, leaving 7 bases unmatched. Looked up from germline, CDR1 is SGDLS and CDR2 is YYNGEE. This CDR3 is 14 amino acids long. The CDR3 sequence is CASSTSTGFYGYTF. CDR3 nucleotide sequence: TGTGCCAGCAGCACCTCGACAGGGTTCTATGGCTACACCTTC.

This clone was counted a few times. Here the CDR3 DNA reads TGTGCCAGCAGTGACCTGGAGGGCAATGAGCAGTTCTTC. Its translation is CASSDLEGNEQFF. The chain couples TRBV6-4 to TRBJ2-1, with a weak D call TRBD2 (6 bases). Germline V gene data show CDR1 as MRHNA and CDR2 as SNTAGT. V was trimmed by 2 bases and J by 6 bases, leaving 8 bases between them. This CDR3 is 13 amino acids long.

The gene calls are TRBV18 and TRBJ2-7; either TRBD1 or TRBD2 may fit D (5 bases each). The germline V gene encodes CDR1 KGHSH and CDR2 LQKENI. V was pared by 2 bases and J by 6 bases, with 14 bases between. The CDR3 is made up of 14 amino acids. In nucleotides, the CDR3 is TGTGCCAGCTCACCAGGGGCGGGCTCCGGCGAGCAGTACTTC. It codes for CASSPGAGSGEQYF.

This clone has a handful of counts. The rearrangement uses TRBV5-1 and TRBJ2-5; D call uncertain. The length of the CDR3 is 12 residues. Trimming pared 1 base from V and 4 bases from J, leaving 5 bases between. Germline V lookup: CDR1 SGHRS, CDR2 YFSETQ. Here the CDR3 reads CASSLKAETQYF. CDR3 nucleotides: TGCGCCAGCAGCTTGAAGGCAGAGACCCAGTACTTC.

The chain couples TRBV28 to TRBJ1-5; D is undetermined. Trimming took 6 bases from V and 4 from J, leaving 10 bases between them. Germline V CDR1 and CDR2: MDHEN, SYDVKM. CDR3 size: 13 residues. CDR3 coding DNA: TGTGCCAGCAGCCTGACGGGGAATCAGCCCCAGCATTTT. This gives the protein CASSLTGNQPQHF.

The chain joins TRBV4-2 to TRBJ2-1; possible D gene TRBD2, 6 bases. Trimming stripped 0 bases from V and 7 bases from J, with 10 bases between. CDR1 is LGHNA, CDR2 YNFKEQ, per germline. The CDR3 is 14 amino acids. CDR3 region: CASSQDGTRNEQFF. CDR3 coding DNA: TGTGCCAGCAGCCAAGATGGGACTCGGAATGAGCAGTTCTTC.

The J gene is TRBJ2-3, the V gene TRBV2; D might be TRBD1 (6 bases). Germline V gene data show CDR1 as SNHLY and CDR2 as FYNNEI. CDR3 length: 16 amino acids. V shed 4 bases and J shed 0 bases, with 14 bases lying between them. The chain's CDR3 is CASSVGQGLSTDTQYF. The CDR3 DNA is TGTGCCAGCAGTGTGGGGCAGGGGCTTAGCACAGATACGCAGTATTTT.

The rearrangement joins TRBV19 to TRBJ1-5; D is unclear. The V gene's germline CDR1 is LNHDA and CDR2 SQIVND (reference sequence). This CDR3 comprises 9 residues. V was clipped by 8 bases and J by 7 bases, with 3 bases between them. The CDR3 DNA sequence: TGTGCCAGTGGGCAGCCCCAGCATTTT. Translating gives CASGQPQHF. The full variable domain, in which reference TRBV19 and TRBJ1-5 provide the parts outside the CDR3, is DGGITQSPKYLFRKEGQNVTLSCEQNLNHDAMYWYRQDPGQGLRLIYYSQIVNDFQKGDIAEGYSVSREKKESFPLTVTSAQKNPTAFYLCASGQPQHFGDGTRLSIL.

This clone is a singleton in its sample. The CDR3 protein is CASSIGGGSYNEQFF. The CDR3 DNA sequence: TGTGCCAGTAGTATAGGGGGGGGCTCCTACAATGAGCAGTTCTTC. The rearrangement uses TRBV19 and TRBJ2-1, with 7 bases that match TRBD2. CDR1 LNHDA and CDR2 SQIVND come from the germline V gene (reference sequence). J lost 0 bases, V lost 1 base, and 0 bases had no gene match. The CDR3 runs 15 residues.

The chain combines TRBV5-1 with TRBJ1-3; D is unclear. V dropped 4 bases and J dropped 0 bases, with 11 bases sitting between them. Germline V gene lookup returns CDR1 SGHRS and CDR2 YFSETQ. The CDR3 runs to 15 residues. CDR3 in amino acids: CASSPDPVSGNTIYF. In DNA form, the CDR3 reads TGCGCCAGCAGCCCGGACCCGGTCTCTGGAAACACCATATATTTT.

The chain carries TRBV6-6 and TRBJ1-5, with TRBD1 as a possible D gene (6 bases). Germline CDR1 MNHNY, CDR2 SVGAGI (reference sequence). The CDR3 is 14 residues long. The germline V and J ends were trimmed by 2 bases and 8 bases, with 13 bases remaining between them. The CDR3 coding sequence is TGTGCCAGCAGTTACCGACAGGACTTTGAGCCCCAGCATTTT. It codes for CASSYRQDFEPQHF.

This chain uses TRBV7-2 with TRBJ1-1; TRBD1 might be the D (5 bases). The CDR3 loop spans 13 amino acids. With 6 bases removed from V and 4 bases from J, the gap between germline ends came to 12 bases. Per germline, CDR1 SGHTA and CDR2 FQGNSA. Written as DNA, the CDR3 is TGTGCCAGCAGACCAAGTGGGGGCACTGAAGCTTTCTTT. It is translated as CASRPSGGTEAFF. Drawing the rest from reference TRBV7-2 and TRBJ1-1, the complete variable domain is GAGVSQSPSNKVTEKGKDVELRCDPISGHTALYWYRQSLGQGLEFLIYFQGNSAPDKSGLPSDRFSAERTGGSVSTLTIQRTQQEDSAVYLCASRPSGGTEAFFGQGTRLTVV.

This chain connects TRBV5-6 to TRBJ2-5; TRBD2 aligns across 12 bases. The CDR3 spans 14 residues. Germline V gene sequence: CDR1 SGHDT, CDR2 YYEEEE. The V gene end was trimmed by 4 bases and the J gene end by 4 bases; junction bases not matched to a gene: 2. CDR3 DNA sequence: TGTGCCAGCAGCAGGACTAGCGGGGTAGAGACCCAGTACTTC. Translated: CASSRTSGVETQYF.

The table lists this clone with a few counts. V gene TRBV19 combines with J gene TRBJ1-2, with no clear D. Trimming left V 11 bases short and J 8 bases short, with 18 bases between. This CDR3 has 12 amino acids. Germline CDR1 LNHDA, CDR2 SQIVND (reference sequence). The CDR3 sequence: CACTTGVGGYTF. The CDR3 coding sequence is TGTGCCTGTACCACTGGGGTAGGAGGCTACACCTTC.

The gene calls are TRBV6-5 and TRBJ1-6; possibly TRBD1 for D (6 bases). V lost 2 bases, J lost 11 bases, and 13 bases lay in between. Germline CDR1 reads MNHEY; CDR2 reads SVGAGI. The CDR3 contains 14 residues. The CDR3 sequence: CASSYAKGVAPLHF. CDR3 sequence (DNA): TGTGCCAGCAGTTACGCCAAGGGGGTGGCACCCCTCCACTTT.

This clone has just one count. The V call is TRBV4-3, the J call TRBJ2-3; 8 nucleotides match TRBD1. Germline assignment: CDR1 LGHNA and CDR2 YSLEER. The CDR3 consists of 17 residues. Trimming took 4 bases from V and 6 from J; bases not matched to a gene: 15. Here the CDR3 reads CASSLGGAGGLGDTQYF. As DNA, the CDR3 is TGCGCCAGCAGCCTCGGAGGGGCAGGGGGCTTGGGGGATACGCAGTATTTT.

This chain links TRBV7-9 with TRBJ2-2; 9 bases align to TRBD1. Trimming removed 6 bases from V and 7 bases from J; junction bases left unmatched: 12. This CDR3 has 16 residues. Germline CDR1 and CDR2: SEHNR and FQNEAQ (reference sequence). Written as DNA, the CDR3 is TGTGCCAGCAGATCAACCGACAGGGGGTTGGTCGGGGAGCTGTTTTTT. Translation gives CASRSTDRGLVGELFF.

The V and J genes are TRBV11-3 and TRBJ2-2, with D unresolved. Germline CDR1 SGHNT, CDR2 YENEEA. The length of the CDR3 is 14 residues. V was clipped by 0 bases and J by 7 bases, with 9 bases between them. The CDR3 DNA reads TGTGCCAGCAGCTTAGATTCTACCTACGGGGAGCTGTTTTTT. Its protein is CASSLDSTYGELFF.